The present T cell receptor beta chain was sequenced within a study of cytomegalovirus exposure and HLA in healthy donors. Findings of the study overall: Most TCR sequences were seen very rarely across donors, but some public TCRs occurred in many. Overall, about 160 TCR beta chains were annotated as cytomegalovirus-associated. It was reported that the classifier diagnosed cytomegalovirus status with high specificity and sensitivity in both the original and validation cohorts.

V shed 3 bases and J shed 6 bases, with 9 bases lying between them. CDR3 length: 13 residues. Looked up from germline, CDR1 is SGHTA and CDR2 is FQGNSA. Of note for this clone: What it recognizes is unknown.

Assay: immunoSEQ multiplex PCR; the TCRdb copy retains only in-frame clones and omits some. There are 200,000 to 250,000 clones in the sample; around 80% occur only once, and over 12% lies in the top ten. The TCR comes from a woman aged 25-40 years in good health and CMV-seropositive. The gene calls are TRBV7-2 and TRBJ1-5, with D unclear. Sequences were obtained from PBMCs. The CDR3 sequence: CASSFSPPQPQHF. CDR3 DNA: TGTGCCAGCAGCTTTAGTCCGCCTCAGCCCCAGCATTTT.